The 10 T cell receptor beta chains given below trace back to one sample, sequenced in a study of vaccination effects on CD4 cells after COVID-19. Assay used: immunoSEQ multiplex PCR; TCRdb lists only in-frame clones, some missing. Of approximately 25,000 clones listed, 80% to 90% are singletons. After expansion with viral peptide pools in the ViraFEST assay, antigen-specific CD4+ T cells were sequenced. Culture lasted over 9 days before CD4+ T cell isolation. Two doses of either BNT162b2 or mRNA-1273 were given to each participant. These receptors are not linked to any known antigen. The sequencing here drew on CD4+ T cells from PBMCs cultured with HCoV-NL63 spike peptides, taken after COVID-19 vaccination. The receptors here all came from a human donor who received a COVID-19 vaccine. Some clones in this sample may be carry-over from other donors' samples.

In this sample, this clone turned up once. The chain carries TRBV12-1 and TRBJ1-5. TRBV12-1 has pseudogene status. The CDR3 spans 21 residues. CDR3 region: CASSPPFETTDSRSRNQPQHF. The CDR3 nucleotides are TGTGCCAGCAGCCCTCCCTTTGAGACGACGGACTCCAGGTCCCGAAATCAGCCCCAGCATTTT.

CDR3 nucleotide sequence: TGCGCCAGCAGATGGGGACTAGCGGGGGTAGATACGCAGTATTTT. Amino acids: CASRWGLAGVDTQYF. V and J are TRBV5-1 and TRBJ2-3, with 14 bases lining up with TRBD2. The CDR3 runs 15 residues. Germline trimming cut 5 bases from V and 5 bases from J; bases unmatched to any gene: 4. Germline V gives CDR1 SGHRS, CDR2 YFSETQ.

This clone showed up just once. CDR3 protein: CSASDNTEAFF. CDR3 coding DNA: TGCAGTGCTAGCGACAACACTGAAGCTTTCTTT. V usage is TRBV20-1 and J usage is TRBJ1-1; D is ambiguous. CDR3 size: 11 residues. From germline, CDR1 is DFQATT and CDR2 SNEGSKA (reference sequence). The germline V and J ends were trimmed by 3 bases and 2 bases, with 4 bases remaining between them.

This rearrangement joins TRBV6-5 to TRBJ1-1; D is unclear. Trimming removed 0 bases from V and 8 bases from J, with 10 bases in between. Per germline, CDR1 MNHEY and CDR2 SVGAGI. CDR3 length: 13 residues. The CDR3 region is CASSYSSSLEAFF. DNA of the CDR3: TGTGCCAGCAGTTACTCGTCCAGCCTCGAAGCTTTCTTT.

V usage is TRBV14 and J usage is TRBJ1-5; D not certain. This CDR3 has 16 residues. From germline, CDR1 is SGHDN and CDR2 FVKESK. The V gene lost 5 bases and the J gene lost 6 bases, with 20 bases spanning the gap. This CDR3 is CASSFEGVSRVQPQHF. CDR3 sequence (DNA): TGTGCCAGCAGCTTCGAGGGCGTTTCGCGGGTTCAGCCCCAGCATTTT.

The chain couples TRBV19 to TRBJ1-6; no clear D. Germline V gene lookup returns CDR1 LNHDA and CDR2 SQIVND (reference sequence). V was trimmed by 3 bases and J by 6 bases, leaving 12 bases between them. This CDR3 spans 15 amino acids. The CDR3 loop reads CASSMPGRSNSPLHF. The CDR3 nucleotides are TGTGCCAGTAGTATGCCCGGGCGCTCTAATTCACCCCTCCACTTT.

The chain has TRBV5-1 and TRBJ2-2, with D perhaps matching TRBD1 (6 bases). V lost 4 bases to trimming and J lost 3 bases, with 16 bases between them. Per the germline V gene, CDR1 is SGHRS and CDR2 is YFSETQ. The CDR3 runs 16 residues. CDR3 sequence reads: CASSEKTGFDTGELFF. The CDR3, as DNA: TGCGCCAGCAGCGAAAAAACAGGGTTCGACACCGGGGAGCTGTTTTTT.

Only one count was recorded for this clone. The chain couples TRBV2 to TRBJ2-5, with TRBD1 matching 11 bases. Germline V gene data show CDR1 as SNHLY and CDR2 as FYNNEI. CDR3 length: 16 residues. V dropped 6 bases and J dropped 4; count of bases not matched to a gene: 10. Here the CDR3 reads CASRRDRGVRRETQYF. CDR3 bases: TGTGCCAGCAGGAGGGACAGGGGGGTACGTAGAGAGACCCAGTACTTC.

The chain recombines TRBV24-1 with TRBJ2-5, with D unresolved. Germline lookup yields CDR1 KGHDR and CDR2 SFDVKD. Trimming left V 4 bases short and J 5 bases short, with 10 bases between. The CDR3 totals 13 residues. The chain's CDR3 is CATSDAVRETQYF. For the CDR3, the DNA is TGTGCCACCAGTGACGCGGTCCGGGAGACCCAGTACTTC.

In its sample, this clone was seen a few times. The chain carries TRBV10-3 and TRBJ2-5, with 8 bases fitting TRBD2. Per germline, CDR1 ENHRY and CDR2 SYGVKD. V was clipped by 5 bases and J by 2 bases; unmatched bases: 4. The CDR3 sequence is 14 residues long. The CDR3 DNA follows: TGTGCCATCAGTAAGGGACTAGTTCAAGAGACCCAGTACTTC. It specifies CAISKGLVQETQYF.